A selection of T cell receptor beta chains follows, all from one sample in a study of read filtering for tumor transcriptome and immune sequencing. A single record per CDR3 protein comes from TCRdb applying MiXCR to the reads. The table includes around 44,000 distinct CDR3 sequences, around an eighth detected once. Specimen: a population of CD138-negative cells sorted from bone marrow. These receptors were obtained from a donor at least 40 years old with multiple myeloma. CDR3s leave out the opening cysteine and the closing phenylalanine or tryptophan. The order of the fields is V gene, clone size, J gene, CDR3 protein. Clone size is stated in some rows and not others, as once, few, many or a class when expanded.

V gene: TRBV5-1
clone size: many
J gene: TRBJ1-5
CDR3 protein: ASSLDGSRNQPQH

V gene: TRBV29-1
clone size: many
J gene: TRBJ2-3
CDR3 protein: SVESLTDTQY

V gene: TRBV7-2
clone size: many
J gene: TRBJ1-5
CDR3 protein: ASSQQENQPQH

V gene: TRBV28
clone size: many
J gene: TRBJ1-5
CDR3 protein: ASSLPTGPTSNQPQH

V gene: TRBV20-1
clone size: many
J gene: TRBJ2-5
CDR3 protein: SARDGSTSGTQY

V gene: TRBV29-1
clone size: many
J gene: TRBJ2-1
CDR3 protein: SVEVELEQF

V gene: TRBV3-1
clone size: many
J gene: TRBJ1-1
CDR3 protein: ASSRRGESEAF

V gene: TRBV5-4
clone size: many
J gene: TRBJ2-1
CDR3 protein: ASSWGVADNRNEQF

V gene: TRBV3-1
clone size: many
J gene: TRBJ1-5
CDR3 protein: ASRQGLGNQPQH

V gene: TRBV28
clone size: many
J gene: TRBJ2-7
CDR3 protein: ASNEGGSGGSYEQY

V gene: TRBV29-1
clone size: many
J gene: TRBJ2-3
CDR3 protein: SVERSGGTDTQY

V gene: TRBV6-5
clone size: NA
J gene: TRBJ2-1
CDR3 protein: ASTPPLAGVNEQC

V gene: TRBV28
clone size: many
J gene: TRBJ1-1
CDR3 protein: ASTTHGTDNTEAF

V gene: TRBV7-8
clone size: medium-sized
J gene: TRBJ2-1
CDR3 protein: ASSLGSDEQF

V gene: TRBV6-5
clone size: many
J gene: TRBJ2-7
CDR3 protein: ASSYRGAGSYEQY

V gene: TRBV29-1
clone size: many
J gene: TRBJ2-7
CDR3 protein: SVGDRSSYEQY

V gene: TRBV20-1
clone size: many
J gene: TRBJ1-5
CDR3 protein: SARTGEQPQH

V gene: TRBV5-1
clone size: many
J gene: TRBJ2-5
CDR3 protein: ASSRGAEQETQY

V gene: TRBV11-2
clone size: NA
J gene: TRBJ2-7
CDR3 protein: ASSLEGQTVEQY

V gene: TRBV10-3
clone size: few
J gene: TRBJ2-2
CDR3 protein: AISANRDRGTGELF

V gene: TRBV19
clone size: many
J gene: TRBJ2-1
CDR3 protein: ASSKGLGGDEQF

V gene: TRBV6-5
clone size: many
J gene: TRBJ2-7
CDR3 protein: ASSYFLDSSYEQY

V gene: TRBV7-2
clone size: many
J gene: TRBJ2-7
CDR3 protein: ASSLAAGSSYEQY

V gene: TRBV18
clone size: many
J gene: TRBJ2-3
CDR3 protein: ASSPRGGDTQY

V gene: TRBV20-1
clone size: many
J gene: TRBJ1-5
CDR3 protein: SATRQGRGNQPQH

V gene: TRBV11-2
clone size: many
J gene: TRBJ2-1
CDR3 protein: ASSLDLGGMVNEQF

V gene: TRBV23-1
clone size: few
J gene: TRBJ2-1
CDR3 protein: ASSKKGQKNEQF

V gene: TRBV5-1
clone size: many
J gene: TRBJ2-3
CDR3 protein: ASSRSRNTDTQY

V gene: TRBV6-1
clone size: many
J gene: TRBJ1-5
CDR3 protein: ASSERGQGLYSNQPQH

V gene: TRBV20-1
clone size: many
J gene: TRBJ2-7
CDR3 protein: SAKHPGGIPYEQY

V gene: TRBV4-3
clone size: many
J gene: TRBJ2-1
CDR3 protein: ASSQSTTSFNNEQF

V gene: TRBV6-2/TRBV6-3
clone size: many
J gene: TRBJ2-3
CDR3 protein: ASSSPADTQY

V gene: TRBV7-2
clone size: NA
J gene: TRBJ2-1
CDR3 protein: ASSALLAGDNEQF

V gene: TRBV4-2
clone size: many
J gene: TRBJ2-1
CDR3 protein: ASSQGKGAGNEQF

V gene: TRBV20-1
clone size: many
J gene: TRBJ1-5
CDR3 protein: SARDGSGVRNQPQH

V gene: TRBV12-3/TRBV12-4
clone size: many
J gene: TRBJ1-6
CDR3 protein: ASSVTDNSPLH

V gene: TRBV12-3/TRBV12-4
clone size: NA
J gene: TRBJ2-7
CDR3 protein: ASRRSGRGDEQY

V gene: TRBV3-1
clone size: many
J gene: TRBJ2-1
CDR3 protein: ASSHPGGVSYNEQF

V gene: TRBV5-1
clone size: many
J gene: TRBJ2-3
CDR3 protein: ASSYRTGATDTQY

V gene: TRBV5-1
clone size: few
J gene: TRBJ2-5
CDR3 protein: ASSLEGLETQY

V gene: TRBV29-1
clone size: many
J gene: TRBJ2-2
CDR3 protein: SVPDRANTGELF

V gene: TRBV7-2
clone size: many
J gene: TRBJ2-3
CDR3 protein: ASSPGTLVGTQY

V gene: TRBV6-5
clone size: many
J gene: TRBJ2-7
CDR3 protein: ASKLSGSSYEQY

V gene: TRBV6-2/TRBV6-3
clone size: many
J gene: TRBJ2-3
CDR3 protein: ASSYFGLASATDTQY

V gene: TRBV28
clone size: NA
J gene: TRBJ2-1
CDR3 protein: ASRPPATRANEQF

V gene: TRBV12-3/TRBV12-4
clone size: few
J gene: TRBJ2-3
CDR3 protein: ASSLVWTTTDTQY

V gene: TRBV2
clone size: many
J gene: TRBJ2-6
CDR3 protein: ASSDGGRQSAGANVLT

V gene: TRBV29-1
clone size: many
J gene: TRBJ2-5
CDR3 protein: SVDPGQGQETQY

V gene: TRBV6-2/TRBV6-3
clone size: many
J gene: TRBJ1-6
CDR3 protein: ASKRVGDRGFGSPLH

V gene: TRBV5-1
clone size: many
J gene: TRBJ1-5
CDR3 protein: ASSPFHPPVSGTQGYSNQPQH